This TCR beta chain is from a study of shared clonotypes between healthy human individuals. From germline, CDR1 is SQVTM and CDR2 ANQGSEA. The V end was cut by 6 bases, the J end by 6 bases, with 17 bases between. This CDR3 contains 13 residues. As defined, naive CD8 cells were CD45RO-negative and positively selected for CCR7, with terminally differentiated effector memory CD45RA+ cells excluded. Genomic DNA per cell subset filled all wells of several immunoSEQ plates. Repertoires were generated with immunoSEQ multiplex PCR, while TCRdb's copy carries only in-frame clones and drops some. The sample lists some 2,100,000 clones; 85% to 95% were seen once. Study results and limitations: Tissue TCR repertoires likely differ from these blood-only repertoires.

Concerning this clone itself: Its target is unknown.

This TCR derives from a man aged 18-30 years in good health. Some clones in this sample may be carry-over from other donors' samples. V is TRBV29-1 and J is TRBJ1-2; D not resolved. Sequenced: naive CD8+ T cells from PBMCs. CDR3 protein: CSVVGRLIDGYTF. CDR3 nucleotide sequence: TGCAGCGTCGTCGGGCGGCTGATTGATGGCTACACCTTC.